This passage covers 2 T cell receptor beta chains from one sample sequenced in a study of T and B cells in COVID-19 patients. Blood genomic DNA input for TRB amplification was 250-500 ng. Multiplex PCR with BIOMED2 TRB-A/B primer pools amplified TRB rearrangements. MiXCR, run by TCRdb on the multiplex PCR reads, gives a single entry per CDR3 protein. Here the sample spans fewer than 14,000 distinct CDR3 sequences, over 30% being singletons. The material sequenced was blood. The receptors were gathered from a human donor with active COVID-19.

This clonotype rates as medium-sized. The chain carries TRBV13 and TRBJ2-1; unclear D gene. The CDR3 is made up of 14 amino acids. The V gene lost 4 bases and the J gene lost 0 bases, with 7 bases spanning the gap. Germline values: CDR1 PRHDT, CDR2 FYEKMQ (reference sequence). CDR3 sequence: CASSSGSSYNEQFF. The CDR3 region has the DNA TGTGCCAGCAGCTCGGGCAGCTCCTACAATGAGCAGTTCTTC.

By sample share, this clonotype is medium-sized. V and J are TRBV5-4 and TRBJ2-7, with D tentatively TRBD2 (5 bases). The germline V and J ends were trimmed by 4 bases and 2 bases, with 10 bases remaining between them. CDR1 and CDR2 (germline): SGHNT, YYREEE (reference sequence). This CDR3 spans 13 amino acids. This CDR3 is CASSAGLAYEQYF. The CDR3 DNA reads TGTGCCAGCAGCGCCGGACTTGCCTACGAGCAGTACTTC.